A single T cell receptor beta chain is shown here with its context. Authors' methods: Estimates of nucleated cell counts were drawn from the amplification of reference gene primers. Measured with immunoSEQ multiplex PCR; TCRdb has only the in-frame clones, and not every one. V and J calls plus clone size are reproduced from that table; the DNA served to infer D and trimming. Here the sample spans about 160,000 clones, 85% being singletons. This sample is drawn from a study of blood T cell repertoires in COVID-19. The clonotype was recovered from a human donor with acute or convalescent COVID-19. The donor label of this sample is uncertain. Sequenced: peripheral blood.

CDR3: CASSESVGGVLEQYF. As DNA, the CDR3 is TGTGCCAGCAGTGAAAGCGTGGGGGGGGTCTTGGAGCAGTACTTC. This chain joins TRBV6-1 and TRBJ2-7; 7 positions agree with TRBD2. There are 15 residues in the CDR3. After removal of 2 bases from V and 7 bases from J, the junction contained 11 bases not matched to a gene. Germline CDR1 is MNHNS and CDR2 is SASEGT.